A selection of T cell receptor beta chains follows, all from one sample in a study of blood T cell repertoires in COVID-19. Generated by immunoSEQ multiplex PCR, the TCRdb table keeps only in-frame clones and is missing some. The top ten hold around 2.8% of the sample, which has about 90,000 clones, 89% seen once. Sequencing input: peripheral blood. The source of these receptors is a man aged 50 or older with COVID-19, enrolled during active disease. The CDR3 runs from the conserved cysteine through the conserved F or W. The order of the fields is CDR3 length, clone size, V gene, D gene, J gene, CDR3 protein, CDR3 DNA. A D gene is named only where the DNA matches it firmly. Only part of the rows carry a size: once, few, many, or a class if the clone is expanded.

15,NA,TRBV5-1,NA,TRBJ2-5,CASSPQGSAQETQYF,TGCGCCAGCAGCCCACAGGGATCGGCACAAGAGACCCAGTACTTC
14,NA,TRBV9,TRBD2,TRBJ2-1,CASSVRLAANEQFF,TGTGCCAGCAGCGTGAGGCTAGCGGCGAATGAGCAGTTCTTC
15,NA,TRBV6-1,NA,TRBJ2-7,CASSEISRIQSEQYF,TGTGCCAGCAGTGAGATCAGCAGAATACAGAGCGAGCAGTACTTC
14,NA,TRBV9,NA,TRBJ1-6,CASSVGQRNSPLHF,TGTGCCAGCAGCGTAGGACAGCGTAATTCACCCCTCCACTTT
15,NA,TRBV4-3,NA,TRBJ1-4,CASSQDVQGGEKLFF,TGCGCCAGCAGCCAAGATGTACAGGGAGGGGAAAAACTGTTTTTT
16,NA,TRBV7-9,TRBD2,TRBJ2-1,CASSLGGQRGVNEQFF,TGTGCCAGCAGCTTAGGTGGTCAGCGGGGGGTGAATGAGCAGTTCTTC
14,few,TRBV6-6,NA,TRBJ1-5,CASKRDSSNQPQHF,TGTGCCAGCAAAAGAGACAGTAGCAATCAGCCCCAGCATTTT
10,NA,TRBV20-1,NA,TRBJ2-1,CSARLDEQFF,TGCAGTGCTCGACTCGATGAGCAGTTCTTC
16,NA,TRBV7-9,NA,TRBJ2-3,CASSPWGSGHTDTQYF,TGTGCCAGCAGCCCCTGGGGTAGCGGACACACAGATACGCAGTATTTT
14,NA,TRBV27,TRBD2,TRBJ2-3,CASSLRGNTDTQYF,TGTGCCAGCAGTTTGCGGGGGAACACAGATACGCAGTATTTT
14,NA,TRBV6-5,NA,TRBJ1-2,CASTTIHPSYGYTF,TGTGCCAGTACTACAATTCACCCTTCCTATGGCTACACCTTC
15,NA,TRBV30,NA,TRBJ1-3,CAWSVRRSSGNTIYF,TGTGCCTGGAGTGTGCGGCGGAGCTCTGGAAACACCATATATTTT
15,NA,TRBV7-2,NA,TRBJ2-7,CASSKNRVRSYEQYF,TGTGCCAGCAGCAAAAACAGGGTTCGGTCCTACGAGCAGTACTTC
14,NA,TRBV15,NA,TRBJ2-5,CATSIGTHGETQYF,TGTGCCACCAGCATCGGGACACACGGGGAGACCCAGTACTTC
15,NA,TRBV28,NA,TRBJ1-2,CASSFSGRPNYGYTF,TGTGCCAGCAGTTTCTCAGGGCGCCCTAACTATGGCTACACCTTC
16,NA,TRBV27,TRBD1,TRBJ1-2,CASSPGTGGGSYGYTF,TGTGCCAGCAGCCCTGGGACAGGGGGCGGGAGCTATGGCTACACCTTC
19,NA,TRBV2,TRBD1,TRBJ1-1,CASKPGQGFSRTGSTEAFF,TGTGCCAGCAAGCCGGGACAGGGTTTCTCTCGAACGGGTAGCACTGAAGCTTTCTTT
15,many,TRBV9,NA,TRBJ2-7,CASSVSAGHSYEQYF,TGTGCCAGCAGCGTATCGGCAGGGCACTCCTACGAGCAGTACTTC
15,few,TRBV19,NA,TRBJ1-5,CASTRPGRGNQPQHF,TGTGCCAGTACCAGGCCCGGCAGGGGCAATCAGCCCCAGCATTTT
14,NA,TRBV24-1,NA,TRBJ2-5,CATSDRGLPETQYF,TGTGCCACCAGTGATAGGGGTCTGCCGGAGACCCAGTACTTC
15,NA,TRBV9,TRBD1,TRBJ1-2,CASSLRTGDPNGYTF,TGTGCCAGCAGCCTAAGGACAGGCGACCCGAATGGCTACACCTTC
14,NA,TRBV7-3,TRBD1,TRBJ2-3,CASSSGTVTDTQYF,TGTGCCAGCAGCTCCGGGACAGTCACAGATACGCAGTATTTT
16,NA,TRBV5-1,NA,TRBJ1-2,CASSLEGQTLYYGYTF,TGCGCCAGCAGCCTCGAGGGACAAACCTTGTACTATGGCTACACCTTC
14,NA,TRBV3-1/TRBV3-2,TRBD1,TRBJ1-1,CASSPTRGDTEAFF,TGTGCCAGCAGCCCGACCAGGGGGGACACTGAAGCTTTCTTT
14,NA,TRBV11-1,NA,TRBJ1-1,CASSRQQGNTEAFF,TGTGCCAGCAGCCGACAACAGGGAAACACTGAAGCTTTCTTT
14,NA,TRBV5-4,NA,TRBJ1-2,CASSLFGTHYGYTF,TGTGCCAGCAGCTTATTTGGGACACATTATGGCTACACCTTC
13,NA,TRBV5-1,NA,TRBJ1-5,CASSPELGQPQHF,TGCGCCAGCAGCCCCGAGCTAGGTCAGCCCCAGCATTTT
14,NA,TRBV14,NA,TRBJ1-6,CASSPTGYNSPLHF,TGTGCCAGCAGCCCGACAGGTTATAATTCACCCCTCCACTTT
14,NA,TRBV19,NA,TRBJ1-2,CASSRTGFQYGYTF,TGTGCCAGTAGTCGAACAGGGTTTCAGTATGGCTACACCTTC
14,NA,TRBV15,NA,TRBJ1-5,CATGKGGGFQPQHF,TGTGCCACCGGCAAGGGGGGGGGCTTTCAGCCCCAGCATTTT
15,NA,TRBV4-1,TRBD1,TRBJ2-3,CASRNRDRGTDTQYF,TGCGCCAGCAGAAACCGGGACAGGGGGACCGATACGCAGTATTTT
22,NA,TRBV7-3,TRBD2,TRBJ2-3,CASSLTRSWPSMERGVSDTQYF,TGTGCCAGCAGCTTAACTCGGTCGTGGCCGTCAATGGAGCGGGGGGTATCAGATACGCAGTATTTT
16,NA,TRBV5-1,TRBD1,TRBJ2-7,CASSPGQGAPSGEQYF,TGCGCCAGCAGCCCGGGACAGGGGGCTCCTTCGGGTGAGCAGTACTTC
16,NA,TRBV6-5,TRBD1,TRBJ1-3,CASSYTGGFSGNTIYF,TGTGCCAGCAGTTACACAGGGGGTTTCTCTGGAAACACCATATATTTT
15,once,TRBV27,TRBD1,TRBJ1-2,CASSLSSGGIYGYTF,TGTGCCAGCAGTTTATCGTCAGGGGGGATCTATGGCTACACCTTC
15,once,TRBV3-1/TRBV3-2,TRBD1,TRBJ1-2,CASSPRDRGFDGYTF,TGTGCCAGCAGCCCCCGGGACAGGGGTTTTGATGGCTACACCTTC
15,NA,TRBV3-1/TRBV3-2,TRBD1,TRBJ1-4,CASSLGTATNEKLFF,TGTGCCAGCAGCCTTGGGACAGCAACTAATGAAAAACTGTTTTTT
14,NA,TRBV5-1,TRBD1,TRBJ2-1,CASSLTGVRNEQFF,TGCGCCAGCAGCTTAACAGGGGTTCGGAATGAGCAGTTCTTC
17,NA,TRBV28,TRBD2,TRBJ2-5,CASSFVRLAGEQETQYF,TGTGCCAGCAGTTTCGTCCGACTAGCGGGGGAACAAGAGACCCAGTACTTC
16,NA,TRBV7-6,NA,TRBJ1-3,CASSLVGDFSGNTIYF,TGTGCCAGCAGCTTAGTGGGGGACTTCTCTGGAAACACCATATATTTT
19,NA,TRBV7-9,TRBD1,TRBJ1-4,CASSLVVTGGDSTNEKLFF,TGTGCCAGCAGCTTAGTAGTGACAGGGGGAGATTCAACTAATGAAAAACTGTTTTTT